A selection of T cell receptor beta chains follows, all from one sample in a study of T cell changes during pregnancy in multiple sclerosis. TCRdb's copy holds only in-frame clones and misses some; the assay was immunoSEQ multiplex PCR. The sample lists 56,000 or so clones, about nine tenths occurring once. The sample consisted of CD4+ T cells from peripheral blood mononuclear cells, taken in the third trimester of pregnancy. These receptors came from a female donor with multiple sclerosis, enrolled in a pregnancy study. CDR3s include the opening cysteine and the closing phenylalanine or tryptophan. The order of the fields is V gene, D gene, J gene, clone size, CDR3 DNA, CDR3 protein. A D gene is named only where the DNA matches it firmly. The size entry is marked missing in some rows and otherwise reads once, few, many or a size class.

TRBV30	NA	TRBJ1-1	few	TGTGCCTGGAGTGTAACAGGGATGAACACTGAAGCTTTCTTT	CAWSVTGMNTEAFF
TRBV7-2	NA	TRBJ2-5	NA	TGTGCCAGCAGCATAACTTCTGGAGAGACCCAGTACTTC	CASSITSGETQYF
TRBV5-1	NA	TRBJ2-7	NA	TGCGCCAGCAGCTTGGCAGGTACGGTAAGGGGCCACGAGCAGTACTTC	CASSLAGTVRGHEQYF
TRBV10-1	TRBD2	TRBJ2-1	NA	TGCGCCAGCAGTGAGTCGGTTGCATTTGCGAGCGGGAGCAGACCCAATGAGCAGTTCTTC	CASSESVAFASGSRPNEQFF
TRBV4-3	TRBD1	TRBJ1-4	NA	TGCGCCAGCAGCCAGGGGCATGGGACAGGGGATGGGAAACTGTTTTTT	CASSQGHGTGDGKLFF
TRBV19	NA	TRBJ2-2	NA	TGTGCCAGCGAGGGGGGGGCGCCAAACACCGGGGAGCTGTTTTTT	CASEGGAPNTGELFF
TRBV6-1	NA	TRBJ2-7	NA	TGTGCCAGCAGTGAACTCCGACACACCTACGAGCAGTACTTC	CASSELRHTYEQYF
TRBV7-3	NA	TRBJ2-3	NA	TGTGCCAGCAGGCAAGGGACTCTAAGCACAGATACGCAGTATTTT	CASRQGTLSTDTQYF
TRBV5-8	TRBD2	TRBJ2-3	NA	TGTGCCAGCAGCTTGACCAAGACTAGCGGATCTAGCACAGATACGCAGTATTTT	CASSLTKTSGSSTDTQYF
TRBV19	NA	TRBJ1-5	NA	TGTGCCAGTAGTATCTTCGGGAAGAAAAAAAGCAATCAGCCCCAGCATTTT	CASSIFGKKKSNQPQHF
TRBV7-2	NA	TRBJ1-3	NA	TGTGCCAGCAGCTTAGTTTCTCGGGGAGCTAGGGCGAGAAACACCATATATTTT	CASSLVSRGARARNTIYF
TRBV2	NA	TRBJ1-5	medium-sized	TGTGCCAGCAGTTCCGGGGGGAACAATCAGCCCCAGCATTTT	CASSSGGNNQPQHF
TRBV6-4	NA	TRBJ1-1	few	TGTGCCAGCAGTGACTCTGGCAGGGGTGAATCTGAAGCTTTCTTT	CASSDSGRGESEAFF
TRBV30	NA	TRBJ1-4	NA	TGTGCCTGGAGGTCCCGACAGGCCCCCGCAACTAATGAAAAACTGTTTTTT	CAWRSRQAPATNEKLFF
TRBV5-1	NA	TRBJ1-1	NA	TGCGCCAGCAGCTGGGACACCTCGAACACTGAAGCTTTCTTT	CASSWDTSNTEAFF
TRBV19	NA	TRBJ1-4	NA	TGTGCCAGTAGTATGGGGGGAGAAAAACTGTTTTTT	CASSMGGEKLFF
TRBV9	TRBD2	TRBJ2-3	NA	TGTGCCAGCAGCGCGGGACTAGCGGGGGGCCCTCGAGCAGATACGCAGTATTTT	CASSAGLAGGPRADTQYF
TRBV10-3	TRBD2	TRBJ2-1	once	TGTGCCATCAGTGAGATGGCGGGAGGGCCGGGGAATGAGCAGTTCTTC	CAISEMAGGPGNEQFF
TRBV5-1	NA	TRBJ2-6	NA	TGCGCCAGCAGCTGGGGGGGCGGGACTGGGGCCAACGTCCTGACTTTC	CASSWGGGTGANVLTF
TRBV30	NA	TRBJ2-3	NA	TGTGCCTGGACAGGGCAAAGCACAGATACGCAGTATTTT	CAWTGQSTDTQYF
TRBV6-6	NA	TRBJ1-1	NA	TGTGCCAGCAGTTACTCAGCTATTGGCACTGAAGCTTTCTTT	CASSYSAIGTEAFF
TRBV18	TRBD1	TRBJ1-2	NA	TGTGCCAGCTCACCCTGGCAGGGGGATGGCTACACCTTC	CASSPWQGDGYTF
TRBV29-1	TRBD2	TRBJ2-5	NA	TGCAGCGTTGAAGATGGAACGGGGGGGCGCGAGACCCAGTACTTC	CSVEDGTGGRETQYF
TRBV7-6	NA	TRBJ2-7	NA	TGTGCCAGCAGACCCTTTGCGGAAACGTACGAGCAGTACTTC	CASRPFAETYEQYF